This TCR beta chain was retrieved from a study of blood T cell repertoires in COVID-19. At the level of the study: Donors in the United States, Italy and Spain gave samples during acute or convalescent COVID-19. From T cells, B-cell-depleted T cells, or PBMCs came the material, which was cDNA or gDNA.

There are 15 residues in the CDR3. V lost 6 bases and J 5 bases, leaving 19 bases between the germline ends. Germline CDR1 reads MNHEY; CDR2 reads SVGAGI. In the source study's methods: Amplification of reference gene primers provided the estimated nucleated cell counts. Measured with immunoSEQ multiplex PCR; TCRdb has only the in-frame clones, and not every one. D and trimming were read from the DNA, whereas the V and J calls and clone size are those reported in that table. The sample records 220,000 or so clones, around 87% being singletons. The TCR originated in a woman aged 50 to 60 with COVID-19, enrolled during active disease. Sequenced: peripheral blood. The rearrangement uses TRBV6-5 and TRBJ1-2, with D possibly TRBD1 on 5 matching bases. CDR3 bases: TGTGCCAGCAGCTTCCCTCCGGGGGTCCGTTATGGCTACACCTTC. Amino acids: CASSFPPGVRYGYTF.